Reported below is one TCR beta chain. Its target is not known. The data are from a study of T cell responses to AZD1222 COVID-19 vaccine. Study outcomes and limitations: Repertoires were collected only later (after the peak T cell response had occurred).

Germline loops: CDR1 LNHDA, CDR2 SQIVND (reference sequence). J lost 9 bases, V lost 2 bases, and 22 bases had no gene match. This CDR3 region has 19 residues. Repertoires were generated with immunoSEQ multiplex PCR, while TCRdb's copy carries only in-frame clones and drops some. The top ten clones hold around 4.4% of a sample with approximately 150,000 clones, under 95% of them seen once. This rearrangement joins TRBV19 to TRBJ1-5; 7 nucleotides align to TRBD1. The receptor was isolated from an adult in good health. Sample: peripheral blood, taken on day 0 of MenACWY control vaccination. The CDR3 nucleotides are TGTGCCAGTAGTATACATATCAGACAGGGAACCCCTCGCGGGCGGCCCCAGCATTTT. Translated, it gives CASSIHIRQGTPRGRPQHF. Combining the CDR3 with reference TRBV19 and TRBJ1-5 gives the whole variable domain DGGITQSPKYLFRKEGQNVTLSCEQNLNHDAMYWYRQDPGQGLRLIYYSQIVNDFQKGDIAEGYSVSREKKESFPLTVTSAQKNPTAFYLCASSIHIRQGTPRGRPQHFGDGTRLSIL.